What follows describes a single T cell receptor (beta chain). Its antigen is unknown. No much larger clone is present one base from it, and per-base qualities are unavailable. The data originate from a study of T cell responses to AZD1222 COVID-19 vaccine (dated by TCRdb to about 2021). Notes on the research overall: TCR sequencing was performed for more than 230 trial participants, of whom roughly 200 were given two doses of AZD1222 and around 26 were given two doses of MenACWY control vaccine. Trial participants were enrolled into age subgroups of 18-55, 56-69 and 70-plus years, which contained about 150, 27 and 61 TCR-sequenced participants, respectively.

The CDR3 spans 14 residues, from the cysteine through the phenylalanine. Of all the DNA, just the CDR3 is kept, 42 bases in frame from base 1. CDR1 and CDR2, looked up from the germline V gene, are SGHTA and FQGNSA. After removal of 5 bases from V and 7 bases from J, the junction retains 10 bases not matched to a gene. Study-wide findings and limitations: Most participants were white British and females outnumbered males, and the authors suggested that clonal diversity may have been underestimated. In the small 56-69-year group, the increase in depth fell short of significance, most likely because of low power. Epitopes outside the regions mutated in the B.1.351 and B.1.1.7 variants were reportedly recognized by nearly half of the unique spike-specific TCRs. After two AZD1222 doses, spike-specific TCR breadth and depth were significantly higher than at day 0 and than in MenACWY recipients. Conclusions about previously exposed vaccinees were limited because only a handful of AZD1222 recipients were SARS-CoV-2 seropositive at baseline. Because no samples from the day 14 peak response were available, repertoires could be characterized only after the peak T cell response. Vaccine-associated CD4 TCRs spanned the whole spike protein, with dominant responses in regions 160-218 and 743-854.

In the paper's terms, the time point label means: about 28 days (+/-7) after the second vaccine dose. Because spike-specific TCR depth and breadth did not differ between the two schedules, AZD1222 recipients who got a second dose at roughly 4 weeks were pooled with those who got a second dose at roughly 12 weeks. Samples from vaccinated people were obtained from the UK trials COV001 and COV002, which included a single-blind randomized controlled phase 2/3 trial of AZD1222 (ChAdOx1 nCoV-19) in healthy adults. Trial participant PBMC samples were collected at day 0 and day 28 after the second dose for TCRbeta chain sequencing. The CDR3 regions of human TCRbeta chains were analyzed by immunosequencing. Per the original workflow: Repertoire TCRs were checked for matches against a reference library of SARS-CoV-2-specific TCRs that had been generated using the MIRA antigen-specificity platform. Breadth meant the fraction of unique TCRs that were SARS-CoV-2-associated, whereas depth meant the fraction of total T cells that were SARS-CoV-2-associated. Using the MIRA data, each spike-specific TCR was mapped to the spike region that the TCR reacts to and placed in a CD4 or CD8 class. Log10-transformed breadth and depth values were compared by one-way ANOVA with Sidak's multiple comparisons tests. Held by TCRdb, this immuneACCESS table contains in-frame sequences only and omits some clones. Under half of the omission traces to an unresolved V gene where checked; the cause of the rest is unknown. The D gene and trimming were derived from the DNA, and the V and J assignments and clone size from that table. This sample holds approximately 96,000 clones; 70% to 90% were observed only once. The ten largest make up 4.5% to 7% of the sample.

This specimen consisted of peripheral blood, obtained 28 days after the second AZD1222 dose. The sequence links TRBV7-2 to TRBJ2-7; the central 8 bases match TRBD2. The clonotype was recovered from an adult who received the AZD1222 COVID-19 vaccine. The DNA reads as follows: TGTGCCAGCAGCCCCACCGGGGGGGCCGGGGAGCAGTACTTC. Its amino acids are CASSPTGGAGEQYF. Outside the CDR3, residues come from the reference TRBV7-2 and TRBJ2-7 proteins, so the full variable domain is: GAGVSQSPSNKVTEKGKDVELRCDPISGHTALYWYRQSLGQGLEFLIYFQGNSAPDKSGLPSDRFSAERTGGSVSTLTIQRTQQEDSAVYLCASSPTGGAGEQYFGPGTRLTVT.